This T cell receptor (beta chain) was captured by sequencing in a study of blood T cell repertoires in COVID-19. Background on the study: Sources were T cells, B-cell-depleted T cells, or PBMCs; the material itself was cDNA or gDNA.

As processed by the authors: Amplification with reference gene primers provided the estimates of nucleated cell counts. The data were produced by immunoSEQ multiplex PCR, yet TCRdb's version contains in-frame clones alone and is incomplete. That table supplies the V and J calls and clone size; D and trimming were determined from the DNA. The sample has roughly 90,000 clones; about 77% are singletons. The CDR3 length is 15 residues. The V and J ends lost 6 bases and 1 base, in that order; junction bases with no gene match: 5. Germline V gene lookup returns CDR1 SGDLS and CDR2 YYNGEE. Input material: peripheral blood. This TCR derives from a human donor in a cohort sampled during active COVID-19. J is TRBJ2-3 and V is TRBV9; 10 bases are a match to TRBD2. CDR3 in amino acids: CASTRGLAGTDTQYF. Here the CDR3 DNA reads TGTGCCAGCACCAGAGGACTAGCGGGCACAGATACGCAGTATTTT.